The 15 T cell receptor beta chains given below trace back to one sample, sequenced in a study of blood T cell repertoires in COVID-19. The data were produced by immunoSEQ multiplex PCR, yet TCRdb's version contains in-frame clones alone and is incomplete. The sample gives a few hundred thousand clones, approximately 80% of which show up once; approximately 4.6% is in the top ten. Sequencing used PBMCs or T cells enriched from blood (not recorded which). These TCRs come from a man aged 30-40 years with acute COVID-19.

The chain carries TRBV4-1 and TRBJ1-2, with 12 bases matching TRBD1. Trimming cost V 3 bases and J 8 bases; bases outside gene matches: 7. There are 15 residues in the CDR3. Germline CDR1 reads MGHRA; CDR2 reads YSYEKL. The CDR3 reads CASSQEGTGGWGYTF. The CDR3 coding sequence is TGCGCCAGCAGCCAGGAAGGGACAGGGGGCTGGGGCTACACCTTC.

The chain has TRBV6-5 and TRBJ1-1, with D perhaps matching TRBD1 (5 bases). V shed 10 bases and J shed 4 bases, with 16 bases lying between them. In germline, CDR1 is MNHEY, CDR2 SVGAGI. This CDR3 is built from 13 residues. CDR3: CATLGLQGTEAFF. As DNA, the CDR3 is TGTGCCACCCTGGGCCTTCAGGGCACTGAAGCTTTCTTT.

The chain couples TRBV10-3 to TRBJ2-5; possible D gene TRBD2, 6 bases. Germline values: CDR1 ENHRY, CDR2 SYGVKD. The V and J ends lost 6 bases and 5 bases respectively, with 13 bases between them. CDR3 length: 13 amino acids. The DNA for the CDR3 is TGTGCCATCAGGTCGGGGGTTGGTGAGACCCAGTACTTC. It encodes CAIRSGVGETQYF.

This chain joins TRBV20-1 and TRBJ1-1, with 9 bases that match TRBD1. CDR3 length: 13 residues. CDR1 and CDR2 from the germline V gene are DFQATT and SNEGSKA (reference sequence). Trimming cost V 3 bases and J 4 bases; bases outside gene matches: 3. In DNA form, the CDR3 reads TGCAGTGCTAGTGGGGACAGGGTCACTGAAGCTTTCTTT. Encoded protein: CSASGDRVTEAFF.

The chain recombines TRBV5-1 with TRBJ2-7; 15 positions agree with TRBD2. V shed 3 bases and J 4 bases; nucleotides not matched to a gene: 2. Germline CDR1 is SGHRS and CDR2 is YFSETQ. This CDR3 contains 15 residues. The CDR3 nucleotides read TGCGCCAGCAGCTGGACTAGCGGGGGGGCTTACGAGCAGTACTTC. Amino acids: CASSWTSGGAYEQYF.

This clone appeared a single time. DNA for the CDR3: TGTGCCAGCAGCTCAGGACAGACGATGGCAGATACGCAGTATTTT. Its protein is CASSSGQTMADTQYF. V is TRBV5-6 and J is TRBJ2-3; perhaps TRBD1 as D (6 bases). Trimming stripped 3 bases from V and 4 bases from J, with 15 bases between. The CDR3 has 15 amino acids. From germline, CDR1 is SGHDT and CDR2 YYEEEE.

As DNA, the CDR3 is TGCGCCAGCAGCTTAACGGGACAGGGTAATGAAAAACTGTTTTTT. Translation gives CASSLTGQGNEKLFF. The V gene is TRBV5-1, the J gene TRBJ1-4, with 9 bases that match TRBD1. CDR3 length: 15 residues. Per the germline V gene, CDR1 is SGHRS and CDR2 is YFSETQ. Losses at the gene ends were 2 bases for V and 4 bases for J; bases not matched to a gene: 3.

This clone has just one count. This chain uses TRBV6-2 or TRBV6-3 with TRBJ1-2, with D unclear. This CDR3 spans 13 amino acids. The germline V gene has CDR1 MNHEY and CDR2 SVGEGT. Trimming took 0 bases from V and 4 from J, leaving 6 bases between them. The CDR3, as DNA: TGTGCCAGCAGTTACTCTACAGTCTATGGCTACACCTTC. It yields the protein CASSYSTVYGYTF.

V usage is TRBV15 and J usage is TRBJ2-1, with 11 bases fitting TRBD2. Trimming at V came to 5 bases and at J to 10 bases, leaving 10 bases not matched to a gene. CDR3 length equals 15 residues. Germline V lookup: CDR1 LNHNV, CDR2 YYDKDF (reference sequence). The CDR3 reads CATSSSLAGAGEQFF. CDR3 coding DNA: TGTGCCACCAGCTCGTCACTAGCGGGGGCCGGGGAGCAGTTCTTC.

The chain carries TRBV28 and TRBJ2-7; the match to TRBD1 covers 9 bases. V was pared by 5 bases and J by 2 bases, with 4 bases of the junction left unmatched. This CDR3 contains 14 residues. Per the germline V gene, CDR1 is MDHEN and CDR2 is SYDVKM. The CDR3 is CASSPGTGTYEQYF. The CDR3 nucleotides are TGTGCCAGCAGTCCCGGGACAGGGACCTACGAGCAGTACTTC. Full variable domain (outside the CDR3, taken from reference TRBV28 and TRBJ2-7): DVKVTQSSRYLVKRTGEKVFLECVQDMDHENMFWYRQDPGLGLRLIYFSYDVKMKEKGDIPEGYSVSREKKERFSLILESASTNQTSMYLCASSPGTGTYEQYFGPGTRLTVT.

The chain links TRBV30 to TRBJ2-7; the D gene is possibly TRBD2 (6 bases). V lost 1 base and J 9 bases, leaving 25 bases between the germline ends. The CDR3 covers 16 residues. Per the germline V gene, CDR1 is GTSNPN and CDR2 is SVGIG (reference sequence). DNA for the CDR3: TGTGCCTGGAGTGAGTACCTGGGGGGACCACTATCGGGGCAGTACTTC. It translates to CAWSEYLGGPLSGQYF.

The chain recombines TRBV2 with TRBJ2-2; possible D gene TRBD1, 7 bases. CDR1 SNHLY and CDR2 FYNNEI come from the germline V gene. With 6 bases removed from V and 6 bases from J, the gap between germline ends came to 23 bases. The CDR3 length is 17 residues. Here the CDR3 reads CASSSGGGGSGPGELFF. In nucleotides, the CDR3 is TGTGCCAGCAGCAGTGGAGGAGGGGGCTCTGGGCCCGGGGAGCTGTTTTTT.

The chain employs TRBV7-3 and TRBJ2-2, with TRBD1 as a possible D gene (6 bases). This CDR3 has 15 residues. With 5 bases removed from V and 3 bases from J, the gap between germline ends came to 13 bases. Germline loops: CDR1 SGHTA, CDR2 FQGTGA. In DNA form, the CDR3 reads TGTGCCAGCAGCAGAGGGACACAGCACACCGGGGAGCTGTTTTTT. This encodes CASSRGTQHTGELFF.

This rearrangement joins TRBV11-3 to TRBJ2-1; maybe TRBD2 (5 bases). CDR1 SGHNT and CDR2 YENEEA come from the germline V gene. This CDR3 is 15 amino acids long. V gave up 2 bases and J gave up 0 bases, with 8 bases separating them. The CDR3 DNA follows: TGTGCCAGCAGCTTAAGTCTAGCCTCCTACAATGAGCAGTTCTTC. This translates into CASSLSLASYNEQFF.

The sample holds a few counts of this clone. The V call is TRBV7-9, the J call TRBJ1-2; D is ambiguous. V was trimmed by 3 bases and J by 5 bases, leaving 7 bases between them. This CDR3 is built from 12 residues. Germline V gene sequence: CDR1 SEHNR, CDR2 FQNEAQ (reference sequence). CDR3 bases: TGTGCCAGCAGCTTCCGTAATTATGGCTACACCTTC. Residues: CASSFRNYGYTF. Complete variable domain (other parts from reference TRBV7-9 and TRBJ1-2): DTGVSQNPRHKITKRGQNVTFRCDPISEHNRLYWYRQTLGQGPEFLTYFQNEAQLEKSRLLSDRFSAERPKGSFSTLEIQRTEQGDSAMYLCASSFRNYGYTFGSGTRLTVV.